Presented here are 29 T cell receptor beta chains from one specimen sequenced in a study of a mutant IDH1 vaccine in newly diagnosed glioma. This sample's time point: week 35, safety follow-up. In every dose of vaccine, 300 ug of mutant IDH1 20-mer peptide was given alongside topical imiquimod. For these TCRs, the target antigens are not known. Sequencing was performed with immunoSEQ multiplex PCR; in TCRdb, only in-frame clones are kept and a portion is missing. This repertoire shows some 33,000 clones, around 82% found once; its top ten account for about 10%. This sample comprised PBMCs, obtained from a glioma patient whose treatment included an IDH1 peptide vaccine. All receptors come from a woman between 40 and 55 years old with glioma.

The V call is TRBV7-2, the J call TRBJ2-6; D call uncertain. V lost 5 bases to trimming and J lost 0 bases, with 5 bases between them. Germline lookup yields CDR1 SGHTA and CDR2 FQGNSA. The CDR3 is made up of 14 amino acids. The CDR3 DNA reads as TGTGCCAGCAGCCTTACCTCTGGGGCCAACGTCCTGACTTTC. Residues: CASSLTSGANVLTF.

This clone was observed a few times. The J gene is TRBJ1-2, the V gene TRBV4-1; D gene uncertain. V dropped 0 bases and J dropped 8 bases, with 4 bases sitting between them. Per the germline V gene, CDR1 is MGHRA and CDR2 is YSYEKL. CDR3 size: 11 residues. The CDR3 protein is CASSQDRGYTF. As DNA, the CDR3 is TGCGCCAGCAGCCAAGATAGGGGCTACACCTTC.

This clone has just a few counts. The chain has TRBV4-1 and TRBJ2-1; D is unclear. V was shortened by 5 bases and J by 0 bases, with 11 bases between the two germline ends. Germline V CDR1 and CDR2: MGHRA, YSYEKL. This CDR3 has 15 residues. As DNA, the CDR3 is TGCGCCAGCAGCGGGCAACTAAGCTCCTACAATGAGCAGTTCTTC. Translation: CASSGQLSSYNEQFF.

This clone was seen only a few times. The chain uses TRBV5-6 and TRBJ1-5; D is uncertain. CDR3 length: 15 amino acids. Per the germline V gene, CDR1 is SGHDT and CDR2 is YYEEEE. V lost 2 bases to trimming and J lost 4 bases, with 13 bases between them. CDR3 in DNA: TGTGCCAGCAGCTTAGGTAGCCAGCTTAATCAGCCCCAGCATTTT. This translates into CASSLGSQLNQPQHF.

This rearrangement joins TRBV10-3 to TRBJ2-1; 10 bases are a match to TRBD1. The CDR3 runs to 14 residues. V lost 4 bases and J lost 5; bases outside the gene matches: 2. Germline assignment: CDR1 ENHRY and CDR2 SYGVKD. CDR3: CAISVGTGDNEQFF. The CDR3 nucleotides read TGTGCCATCAGTGTCGGGACAGGGGACAATGAGCAGTTCTTC.

This chain uses TRBV29-1 with TRBJ1-2; D not resolved. The germline CDR1 and CDR2 sequences are SQVTM and ANQGSEA. Between the trimmed V and J ends, which lost 7 bases and 8 bases, there was a span of 14 bases. The CDR3 is 11 amino acids. The CDR3 sequence is CSGTTYGGYTF. The CDR3 bases are TGCAGCGGAACCACGTATGGGGGCTACACCTTC.

The rearrangement joins TRBV5-6 to TRBJ2-7, with D maybe TRBD1 (6 bases). Germline CDR1 and CDR2: SGHDT and YYEEEE. This CDR3 contains 15 residues. Trimming stripped 4 bases from V and 0 bases from J, with 14 bases between. CDR3 sequence (DNA): TGTGCCAGCAGCCTGCTCGGACAGCTCTCCTACGAGCAGTACTTC. Amino acids: CASSLLGQLSYEQYF.

The gene calls are TRBV2 and TRBJ1-4, with D possibly matching TRBD1 (5 bases). The CDR3 contains 16 residues. Germline V lookup: CDR1 SNHLY, CDR2 FYNNEI. Trimming took off 4 bases at V and 0 bases at J, with 12 bases between the two ends. The CDR3, as DNA: TGTGCCAGCAGTGTGGGGCCCCCTGCAACTAATGAAAAACTGTTTTTT. Its protein is CASSVGPPATNEKLFF.

The J gene is TRBJ2-3, the V gene TRBV7-2, with D unclear. The CDR3 spans 12 residues. The V end was cut by 0 bases, the J end by 6 bases, with 4 bases between. Germline V lookup: CDR1 SGHTA, CDR2 FQGNSA. The CDR3 spells CASSLAWDTQYF. The CDR3 DNA follows: TGTGCCAGCAGCTTAGCTTGGGATACGCAGTATTTT.

The chain employs TRBV13 and TRBJ2-5; possibly TRBD2 for D (5 bases). This CDR3 contains 15 residues. The germline gives CDR1 PRHDT, CDR2 FYEKMQ (reference sequence). V was shortened by 6 bases and J by 2 bases, with 16 bases between the two germline ends. The chain's CDR3 is CASSTPGTAQETQYF. The CDR3 bases are TGTGCCAGCAGTACCCCGGGAACAGCACAAGAGACCCAGTACTTC. The full variable domain, with the rest looked up from reference TRBV13 and TRBJ2-5, is AAGVIQSPRHLIKEKRETATLKCYPIPRHDTVYWYQQGPGQDPQFLISFYEKMQSDKGSIPDRFSAQQFSDYHSELNMSSLELGDSALYFCASSTPGTAQETQYFGPGTRLLVL.

The chain links TRBV6-5 to TRBJ2-7, with D perhaps being TRBD1 or TRBD2 (6 bases each). Germline CDR1 is MNHEY and CDR2 is SVGAGI. This CDR3 is built from 15 residues. Trimming left V 6 bases short and J 0 bases short, with 15 bases between. The CDR3 DNA reads as TGTGCCAGCAGCCCGCGGGGACATGCCTCCTACGAGCAGTACTTC. Encoded protein: CASSPRGHASYEQYF.

The V call is TRBV5-1, the J call TRBJ2-2; D might be TRBD1 (5 bases). Trimming shortened V by 2 bases and J by 8 bases, and 10 bases separated the two germline ends. CDR1 and CDR2 (germline): SGHRS, YFSETQ. The CDR3 extends over 13 amino acids. The CDR3 DNA reads TGCGCCAGCAGCTTCTCAGGGTTAGGGGAGCTGTTTTTT. Translation gives CASSFSGLGELFF.

The rearrangement links TRBV5-4 to TRBJ1-1; tentative D call: TRBD1 (5 bases). CDR1 is SGHNT and CDR2 is YYREEE in the germline V gene (reference sequence). Trimming stripped 4 bases from V and 6 bases from J, with 16 bases between. The CDR3 runs 14 residues. CDR3 DNA: TGTGCCAGCAGCCACCGCCAGGGTAAACCTGAAGCTTTCTTT. Its protein product is CASSHRQGKPEAFF.

This clone has just one count. The chain employs TRBV6-1 and TRBJ1-2; the D gene is possibly TRBD1 (6 bases). The V and J ends lost 7 bases and 4 bases respectively, with 10 bases between them. The CDR3 is 12 residues long. Germline values: CDR1 MNHNS, CDR2 SASEGT. The CDR3 region has the DNA TGTGCCAGCACTCAGGGGTTCTATGGCTACACCTTC. As protein: CASTQGFYGYTF.

This chain links TRBV5-4 with TRBJ1-4; no clear D gene. From germline, CDR1 is SGHNT and CDR2 YYREEE (reference sequence). CDR3 length equals 14 residues. With 1 base removed from V and 0 bases from J, the gap between germline ends came to 4 bases. The CDR3 nucleotides read TGTGCCAGCAGCTTGTACGCAACTAATGAAAAACTGTTTTTT. It is translated as CASSLYATNEKLFF.

This chain joins TRBV6-5 and TRBJ1-1; unclear D gene. Trimming took off 0 bases at V and 3 bases at J, with 8 bases between the two ends. This CDR3 has 14 amino acids. In germline, CDR1 is MNHEY, CDR2 SVGAGI. The CDR3, as DNA: TGTGCCAGCAGTTACTCGACTGGGGACACTGAAGCTTTCTTT. Amino acids: CASSYSTGDTEAFF.

The CDR3 bases are TGTGCCAGCAGTTCGATGATCGAGCAGTACTTC. It yields the protein CASSSMIEQYF. J is TRBJ2-7 and V is TRBV6-6; no clear D. Deletions cut 4 bases from V and 6 bases from J, with 7 bases between. The germline CDR1 and CDR2 sequences are MNHNY and SVGAGI (reference sequence). This CDR3 is 11 amino acids long.

The rearrangement joins TRBV7-2 to TRBJ2-3; 8 positions agree with TRBD2. V lost 1 base, J lost 5 bases, and 5 bases stayed unmatched. Germline CDR1 reads SGHTA; CDR2 reads FQGNSA. This CDR3 contains 15 residues. CDR3 loop: CASSLGSRGVDTQYF. For the CDR3, the DNA is TGTGCCAGCAGCTTAGGCTCGCGGGGGGTAGATACGCAGTATTTT.

This clone was recorded once. The chain uses TRBV2 and TRBJ2-5; D not resolved. The CDR3 extends over 13 amino acids. Germline values: CDR1 SNHLY, CDR2 FYNNEI. Trimming shortened V by 6 bases and J by 3 bases, and 11 bases separated the two germline ends. In nucleotides, the CDR3 is TGTGCCAGCAGCTTAAAACGGGAAGAGACCCAGTACTTC. Translating it yields CASSLKREETQYF. Using reference TRBV2 and TRBJ2-5 for the parts outside the CDR3, the full variable domain is EPEVTQTPSHQVTQMGQEVILRCVPISNHLYFYWYRQILGQKVEFLVSFYNNEISEKSEIFDDQFSVERPDGSNFTLKIRSTKLEDSAMYFCASSLKREETQYFGPGTRLLVL.

The chain recombines TRBV11-1 with TRBJ1-1; TRBD1 agrees at 9 bases. CDR3 length: 13 amino acids. The germline CDR1 and CDR2 sequences are SGHAT and FQDESV (reference sequence). Losses at the gene ends were 5 bases for V and 4 bases for J; bases not matched to a gene: 2. The CDR3 here is CASSQDRGTEAFF. The CDR3 DNA follows: TGTGCCAGCAGCCAGGACAGGGGCACTGAAGCTTTCTTT.

The V gene is TRBV4-1, the J gene TRBJ1-4; D possibly corresponds to TRBD1 (5 bases). CDR1 MGHRA and CDR2 YSYEKL come from the germline V gene. CDR3 length: 16 amino acids. With 8 bases removed from V and 6 bases from J, the gap between germline ends came to 22 bases. The CDR3 sequence: CASDLKSGQGDEKLFF. The CDR3 bases are TGCGCCAGCGACCTGAAGTCCGGCCAGGGAGATGAAAAACTGTTTTTT.

The rearrangement uses TRBV19 and TRBJ1-1, with unresolved D. V shed 3 bases and J shed 1 base, with 9 bases lying between them. Germline V gene sequence: CDR1 LNHDA, CDR2 SQIVND (reference sequence). CDR3 length equals 14 residues. The CDR3 nucleotides read TGTGCCAGTAGTATTAGAGACGGGAACACTGAAGCTTTCTTT. Translation gives CASSIRDGNTEAFF.

The CDR3 loop reads CASSLESPNYGYTF. Here the CDR3 DNA reads TGCGCCAGCAGCTTGGAATCACCGAACTATGGCTACACCTTC. The rearrangement uses TRBV5-1 and TRBJ1-2; D unresolved. Deletions cut 0 bases from V and 2 bases from J, with 8 bases between. Germline V gene sequence: CDR1 SGHRS, CDR2 YFSETQ. The CDR3 consists of 14 residues.

This chain connects TRBV9 to TRBJ2-3; no reliable D call. The CDR3 covers 12 residues. Germline assignment: CDR1 SGDLS and CDR2 YYNGEE. V lost 4 bases, J lost 2 bases, and 5 bases lay in between. The CDR3 is CASSITTDTQYF. The CDR3 DNA sequence: TGTGCCAGCAGCATAACCACAGATACGCAGTATTTT.

V usage is TRBV4-1 and J usage is TRBJ2-1; TRBD2 might be the D (6 bases). From germline, CDR1 is MGHRA and CDR2 YSYEKL. The V and J ends lost 3 bases and 0 bases respectively, with 12 bases between them. There are 16 residues in the CDR3. CDR3 DNA: TGCGCCAGCAGCCAGAGGGGAGGAAGCTCCTACAATGAGCAGTTCTTC. It is translated as CASSQRGGSSYNEQFF.

The chain joins TRBV18 to TRBJ1-3; D uncertain. Germline V gives CDR1 KGHSH, CDR2 LQKENI. Deletions cut 0 bases from V and 3 bases from J, with 9 bases between. The CDR3 is 15 amino acids. The CDR3 sequence: CASSPPVGYGNTIYF. Here the CDR3 DNA reads TGTGCCAGCTCACCACCGGTAGGGTATGGAAACACCATATATTTT.

The genes are TRBV7-6 and TRBJ1-1, with D perhaps TRBD1 (6 bases). V was pared by 4 bases and J by 0 bases, with 12 bases between. This CDR3 contains 15 residues. The germline gives CDR1 SGHVS, CDR2 FNYEAQ. CDR3 in amino acids: CASSSGQGLNTEAFF. The CDR3 DNA reads as TGTGCCAGCAGCTCCGGTCAGGGGCTGAACACTGAAGCTTTCTTT.

This sequence joins TRBV11-2 and TRBJ2-5; 7 bases match TRBD2. The CDR3 sequence is 15 residues long. Germline V gene lookup returns CDR1 SGHAT and CDR2 FQNNGV. Unmatched junction bases numbered 6, after V lost 2 bases and J lost 3 bases. CDR3 region: CASSLLLLAEETQYF. The CDR3 DNA reads as TGTGCCAGCAGCTTATTGCTTCTAGCGGAAGAGACCCAGTACTTC.

CDR3 in amino acids: CASSLQGSNEKLFF. CDR3 bases: TGTGCCAGCAGTTTACAGGGCTCCAATGAAAAACTGTTTTTT. The V call is TRBV6-5, the J call TRBJ1-4, with TRBD1 as a possible D gene (6 bases). There are 14 residues in the CDR3. Germline assignment: CDR1 MNHEY and CDR2 SVGAGI. The germline V and J ends were trimmed by 4 bases and 5 bases, with 11 bases remaining between them.